The 25 T cell receptor beta chains given below trace back to one sample, sequenced in a study of blood T cells in healthy people across ages. PCR was performed a second time for about 7 to 11 cycles using a sample-barcoded 5' primer and a J-beta primer mix. TCRdb re-derived calls from the 5' RACE reads in MiXCR, one entry per CDR3 protein. The table includes around 1.5 million distinct CDR3 sequences, about 31% detected once. Sequencing was done on a sample of blood. Receptors originate from a woman in her twenties or thirties in good health.

The chain couples TRBV7-6 to TRBJ1-1; a possible D gene is TRBD1 (6 bases). CDR3 length: 17 amino acids. Trimming shortened V by 5 bases and J by 0 bases, and 19 bases separated the two germline ends. CDR1 and CDR2 from the germline V gene are SGHVS and FNYEAQ. Written as DNA, the CDR3 is TGTGCCAGCAGCAAGGGGGTATTGGGAGGCATGAACACTGAAGCTTTCTTT. Translated, it gives CASSKGVLGGMNTEAFF.

This clonotype was observed a handful of times. The chain recombines TRBV6-6 with TRBJ2-6; a possible D gene is TRBD2 (5 bases). The CDR3 is 14 amino acids. Per germline, CDR1 MNHNY and CDR2 SVGAGI (reference sequence). Trimming removed 7 bases from V and 1 base from J, with 8 bases in between. This CDR3 reads CASTERSGANVLTF. As DNA, the CDR3 is TGTGCCAGCACCGAGCGGTCTGGGGCCAACGTCCTGACTTTC.

To note about this clonotype: The junction differs from germline at one of its ends, possibly a read error. The chain joins TRBV20-1 to TRBJ2-3; the D gene is possibly TRBD1 (5 bases). The CDR3 is 14 residues long. Per the germline V gene, CDR1 is DFQATT and CDR2 is SNEGSKA (reference sequence). The CDR3 bases are TGCAGTGCTGGAGATCGTCAGGGAACAGGTACGCAGTATTTT. Translation gives CSAGDRQGTGTQYF.

This clonotype was recorded at least ten times. The V and J genes are TRBV11-2 and TRBJ1-4; D is unclear. Trimming removed 4 bases from V and 4 bases from J, with 4 bases in between. The CDR3 sequence is 12 residues long. Germline CDR1 reads SGHAT; CDR2 reads FQNNGV. The CDR3 protein is CASSSYNEKLFF. In DNA, the CDR3 is TGTGCCAGCAGCTCCTATAATGAAAAACTGTTTTTT. Looking up the rest from reference TRBV11-2 and TRBJ1-4 gives the full variable domain: EAGVAQSPRYKIIEKRQSVAFWCNPISGHATLYWYQQILGQGPKLLIQFQNNGVVDDSQLPKDRFSAERLKGVDSTLKIQPAKLEDSAVYLCASSSYNEKLFFGSGTQLSVL.

This clonotype showed up just a few times. The chain joins TRBV20-1 to TRBJ2-3, with 8 bases fitting TRBD2. The ends lost 0 bases at V and 0 bases at J; junction bases unmatched: 5. From germline, CDR1 is DFQATT and CDR2 SNEGSKA (reference sequence). The CDR3 is 16 amino acids. The CDR3 coding sequence is TGCAGTGCTAGAGATGGGCTAGCGGGCAGCACAGATACGCAGTATTTT. Encoded protein: CSARDGLAGSTDTQYF.

A few counts support this clonotype. The chain combines TRBV20-1 with TRBJ2-7; 13 bases align to TRBD2. Trimming at V came to 1 base and at J to 0 bases, leaving 3 bases not matched to a gene. Germline CDR1 and CDR2: DFQATT and SNEGSKA (reference sequence). This CDR3 spans 16 amino acids. CDR3 sequence: CSARGLAGGPSYEQYF. The CDR3 bases are TGCAGTGCTAGAGGACTAGCGGGAGGCCCCTCCTACGAGCAGTACTTC.

Note on this clonotype: An end of the junction differs from the germline gene, which may be a read error. The chain links TRBV12-3 or TRBV12-4 to TRBJ1-2; 7 nucleotides match TRBD1. The CDR3 sequence is 13 residues long. The CDR3 coding sequence is TGTGCCAGCAGGACGACAGGGAGGGATGGCCACACCTTC. As protein: CASRTTGRDGHTF.

The chain's CDR3 is CASSKAGAGVADTQYF. The CDR3 DNA reads TGTGCCAGCAGCAAAGCCGGAGCGGGAGTGGCAGATACGCAGTATTTT. V usage is TRBV7-8 and J usage is TRBJ2-3, with 8 bases matching TRBD2. The trim removed 5 bases at V and 4 bases at J, leaving 11 bases unmatched. The CDR3 is made up of 16 amino acids. Looked up from germline, CDR1 is SGHVS and CDR2 is FQNEAQ.

This clonotype has a handful of counts. V is TRBV12-3 or TRBV12-4 and J is TRBJ1-2, with D maybe TRBD1 (5 bases). The CDR3 has 18 amino acids. V was cut by 3 bases and J by 4 bases, with 24 bases left in between. CDR3 sequence reads: CASSFEEDIPVSGYGYTF. Written as DNA, the CDR3 is TGTGCCAGCAGTTTTGAAGAGGACATCCCCGTTTCGGGCTATGGCTACACCTTC.

There are a few counts of this clonotype. V is TRBV20-1 and J is TRBJ2-5; 9 positions match TRBD2. Looked up from germline, CDR1 is DFQATT and CDR2 is SNEGSKA (reference sequence). The CDR3 is 14 residues long. The J segment lost 4 bases and the V segment lost 6 bases, leaving 9 bases of the junction unmatched. DNA of the CDR3: TGCAGTGCCCGGGGACTAGCCAAGGCAGAGACCCAGTACTTC. Its protein is CSARGLAKAETQYF.

This clonotype was seen a handful of times. This chain uses TRBV5-1 with TRBJ2-3; 12 bases fit TRBD2. The CDR3 runs to 17 residues. V lost 0 bases, J lost 2 bases, and 4 bases stayed unmatched. Looked up from germline, CDR1 is SGHRS and CDR2 is YFSETQ. Written as DNA, the CDR3 is TGCGCCAGCAGCTTGGAACTAGCGGGGGGAATCACAGATACGCAGTATTTT. This encodes CASSLELAGGITDTQYF.

The J gene is TRBJ2-7, the V gene TRBV20-1; perhaps D is TRBD1 or TRBD2 (5 bases each). The CDR3 is 14 residues long. V was shortened by 0 bases and J by 2 bases, with 11 bases between the two germline ends. Germline V lookup: CDR1 DFQATT, CDR2 SNEGSKA (reference sequence). CDR3 protein: CSAREQEEAYEQYF. CDR3 coding DNA: TGCAGTGCTAGAGAACAGGAGGAGGCCTACGAGCAGTACTTC.

The table lists this clonotype with a few counts. The J gene is TRBJ1-1, the V gene TRBV6-4; no clear D gene. The CDR3 extends over 13 amino acids. CDR1 is MRHNA, CDR2 SNTAGT, per germline. Trimming removed 3 bases from V and 1 base from J, with 6 bases in between. CDR3 amino acids: CASSEEGNTEAFF. CDR3 nucleotides: TGTGCCAGCAGTGAAGAGGGGAACACTGAAGCTTTCTTT.

This clonotype was detected only a few times. The rearrangement uses TRBV25-1 and TRBJ2-1; the match to TRBD2 covers 11 bases. The CDR3 totals 17 residues. Trimming at V came to 8 bases and at J to 7 bases, leaving 16 bases not matched to a gene. Germline values: CDR1 MGHDK, CDR2 SYGVNS. The CDR3: CASDPGTETSGDNEQFF. Written as DNA, the CDR3 is TGTGCCAGCGATCCTGGTACCGAGACTAGCGGGGATAATGAGCAGTTCTTC.

In this sample, this clonotype turned up many times. The rearrangement links TRBV6-1 to TRBJ1-2; no firm D call. The V and J ends lost 0 bases and 8 bases respectively, with 10 bases between them. Germline assignment: CDR1 MNHNS and CDR2 SASEGT. This CDR3 spans 13 amino acids. CDR3 nucleotide sequence: TGTGCCAGCAGTGAAGCAGGGTCCTCAGGCTACACCTTC. Amino acids: CASSEAGSSGYTF.

This clonotype came up a few times. A much larger clone is a single base away; this may be a read error. The rearrangement uses TRBV10-3 and TRBJ2-5; 10 positions agree with TRBD2. Germline V lookup: CDR1 ENHRY, CDR2 SYGVKD. Trimming cost V 2 bases and J 5 bases; bases outside gene matches: 5. The CDR3 loop spans 15 amino acids. CDR3 amino acids: CAISEPAGGLETQYF. CDR3 coding DNA: TGTGCCATCAGTGAGCCAGCGGGGGGGCTGGAGACCCAGTACTTC.

This clonotype has at least ten counts. Germline and junction disagree at one end, which may indicate a read error. V usage is TRBV5-1 and J usage is TRBJ2-5; tentative D call: TRBD2 (6 bases). There are 14 residues in the CDR3. The germline CDR1 and CDR2 sequences are SGHRS and YFSETQ. CDR3 sequence (DNA): TGTGCCAGCAGTTTAGGAGGGAGTCAAGAGACCCAGTACTTC. This codes for CASSLGGSQETQYF.

The chain combines TRBV20-1 with TRBJ2-5; D may be TRBD1 (5 bases). CDR3 length equals 16 residues. Per germline, CDR1 DFQATT and CDR2 SNEGSKA (reference sequence). Trimming cost V 0 bases and J 2 bases, with 16 bases left between them. Written as DNA, the CDR3 is TGCAGTGCTAGAGATCAGGGCAGGGCGAGGCAAGAGACCCAGTACTTC. It is translated as CSARDQGRARQETQYF.

The chain couples TRBV4-1 to TRBJ2-7; 10 bases map to TRBD1. The V and J ends lost 1 base and 5 bases, in that order; junction bases with no gene match: 11. Per germline, CDR1 MGHRA and CDR2 YSYEKL. This CDR3 region has 17 residues. The CDR3: CASSQGTLSGTGDEQYF. CDR3 DNA: TGCGCCAGCAGCCAAGGAACCCTATCCGGGACAGGGGACGAGCAGTACTTC.

This chain uses TRBV28 with TRBJ2-7; no clear D. The V and J ends lost 7 bases and 5 bases respectively, with 12 bases between them. The CDR3 loop spans 12 amino acids. Germline-derived CDR1 and CDR2 are MDHEN and SYDVKM. The CDR3 coding sequence is TGTGCCAGCACTAAGGTCTGGGACGAGCAGTACTTC. Amino acids: CASTKVWDEQYF. The variable domain in full, with the rest retrieved from reference TRBV28 and TRBJ2-7, is DVKVTQSSRYLVKRTGEKVFLECVQDMDHENMFWYRQDPGLGLRLIYFSYDVKMKEKGDIPEGYSVSREKKERFSLILESASTNQTSMYLCASTKVWDEQYFGPGTRLTVT.

This clonotype was observed at least ten times. The chain couples TRBV13 to TRBJ1-1, with unresolved D. CDR3 length: 10 amino acids. The germline V and J ends were trimmed by 5 bases and 8 bases, with 6 bases remaining between them. In germline, CDR1 is PRHDT, CDR2 FYEKMQ (reference sequence). For the CDR3, the DNA is TGTGCCAGCAGCCTGGGAGAAGCTTTCTTT. This translates into CASSLGEAFF.

This clonotype was counted a single time. One junction end disagrees with the germline gene, perhaps due to a read error. V is TRBV5-6 and J is TRBJ2-5; 7 nucleotides agree with TRBD1. The CDR3 loop spans 18 amino acids. CDR1 and CDR2 (germline): SGHDT, YYEEEE. The CDR3 sequence is CASSLEPRQGGYQETQYF. In DNA, the CDR3 is TGTGCCAGCAGCTTGGAACCTCGACAGGGCGGGTACCAAGAGACGCAGTACTTC.

The chain employs TRBV27 and TRBJ2-1, with 9 bases lining up with TRBD2. This CDR3 comprises 17 residues. V was clipped by 8 bases and J by 8 bases; unmatched bases: 19. Per germline, CDR1 MNHEY and CDR2 SMNVEV (reference sequence). The CDR3, as DNA: TGTGCCAGCGGTGCCCCGGGACTAGCCCTGAGGACTCATGAGCAGTTCTTC. This sequence encodes CASGAPGLALRTHEQFF.

V usage is TRBV20-1 and J usage is TRBJ2-1; D call uncertain. V lost 8 bases and J lost 2, with 10 bases in between. The germline gives CDR1 DFQATT, CDR2 SNEGSKA (reference sequence). There are 12 residues in the CDR3. For the CDR3, the DNA is TGCAGTTGCGAGGTCACCTACAATGAGCAGTTCTTC. This gives the protein CSCEVTYNEQFF.

The V and J genes are TRBV3-1 and TRBJ1-2, with no clear D. CDR3 length equals 19 residues. Germline V gene sequence: CDR1 LGHDT, CDR2 YNNKEL (reference sequence). V lost 0 bases and J 5 bases, leaving 25 bases between the germline ends. CDR3 sequence reads: CASSQESHYPTVEVYGYTF. In DNA, the CDR3 is TGTGCCAGCAGCCAAGAGAGTCACTACCCAACTGTAGAGGTATATGGCTACACCTTC.